A single sample is the source of the 27 T cell receptor beta chains below, sequenced in a study of Ad26.COV2.S vaccination and SARS-CoV-2 variants. This sample's treatment: around 19 received Ad26.COV2.S at low or high dose, single or two shots; several received placebo; per-sample allocation not given. Sampling was performed 63 days after the first vaccine or placebo injection. The data were produced by immunoSEQ multiplex PCR, yet TCRdb's version contains in-frame clones alone and is incomplete. This table holds around 380,000 clones, roughly nine tenths found once. Sequenced material: peripheral blood, taken in a trial of Ad26.COV2.S vaccine versus placebo. Every receptor here comes from a person aged 18 to 59 who received the Ad26.COV2.S COVID-19 vaccine or a placebo.

The rearrangement joins TRBV3-1 (or the pseudogene TRBV3-2) to TRBJ1-1; no firm D call. This CDR3 has 12 residues. Germline assignment: CDR1 LGHDT and CDR2 YNNKEL (reference sequence). V lost 2 bases, J lost 5 bases, and 6 bases lay in between. The CDR3 coding sequence is TGTGCCAGCAGCCAATCGTTGACTGAAGCTTTCTTT. It yields the protein CASSQSLTEAFF.

This chain connects TRBV7-2 to TRBJ1-4; a weak D match, TRBD1 (6 bases). The CDR3 has 15 amino acids. V dropped 3 bases and J dropped 8 bases, with 16 bases sitting between them. CDR1 and CDR2 (germline): SGHTA, FQGNSA. The DNA of the CDR3 is TGTGCCAGCAGCTTGGAGGGGGGGGAAGGGGAAAAACTGTTTTTT. Protein product: CASSLEGGEGEKLFF.

DNA for the CDR3: TGTGCCAGCAGTGAAGCAGGGGGTCGCCGGGGCACTGAAGCTTTCTTT. This gives the protein CASSEAGGRRGTEAFF. This chain connects TRBV6-1 to TRBJ1-1; a weak D match, TRBD1 (6 bases). Deletions cut 0 bases from V and 4 bases from J, with 15 bases between. There are 16 residues in the CDR3. Per germline, CDR1 MNHNS and CDR2 SASEGT.

The chain joins TRBV7-2 to TRBJ1-1; the match to TRBD1 covers 8 bases. In germline, CDR1 is SGHTA, CDR2 FQGNSA. CDR3 length equals 16 residues. J lost 3 bases, V lost 2 bases, and 8 bases had no gene match. The DNA for the CDR3 is TGTGCCAGCAGCTTATTAGCCGGACAGGGTTACACTGAAGCTTTCTTT. It translates to CASSLLAGQGYTEAFF.

V is TRBV10-3 and J is TRBJ1-2; the D gene is possibly TRBD1 (5 bases). Trimming cost V 3 bases and J 4 bases, with 12 bases left between them. The CDR3 contains 14 residues. CDR1 is ENHRY and CDR2 is SYGVKD in the germline V gene. CDR3 DNA sequence: TGTGCCATCAGTGACAGGGAGGTGGGCTATGGCTACACCTTC. Protein: CAISDREVGYGYTF.

With regard to this clone: The junction departs from germline at one end; a sequencing error may be responsible. Within the sample, other DNA sequences also encode this same CDR3. The gene calls are TRBV6-2 or TRBV6-3 and TRBJ1-2; no definite D call. CDR3 size: 11 residues. The germline V gene encodes CDR1 MNHEY and CDR2 SVGEGT. The CDR3 DNA follows: TGTGCCAGCAGTCACTCCTATGGCTACACCTTC. Its translation: CASSHSYGYTF.

This chain joins TRBV7-8 and TRBJ2-4; D ambiguous. The V end was cut by 5 bases, the J end by 8 bases, with 10 bases between. Germline loops: CDR1 SGHVS, CDR2 FQNEAQ. This CDR3 region has 12 residues. The CDR3 here is CASSREKDIQYF. The CDR3 DNA is TGTGCCAGCAGCAGAGAAAAGGACATTCAGTACTTC.

The chain has TRBV20-1 and TRBJ1-1; D gene uncertain. Trimming left V 0 bases short and J 3 bases short, with 2 bases between. This CDR3 spans 11 amino acids. CDR1 DFQATT and CDR2 SNEGSKA come from the germline V gene (reference sequence). The CDR3 protein is CSARDYTEAFF. CDR3 in DNA: TGCAGTGCTAGAGACTACACTGAAGCTTTCTTT.

The V gene is TRBV5-4, the J gene TRBJ1-3, with 8 positions matching TRBD1. The CDR3 runs to 16 residues. Germline CDR1 SGHNT, CDR2 YYREEE (reference sequence). V trimming: 3 bases; J trimming: 0 bases; junction bases outside the gene matches: 5. The CDR3 is CASSSGGRSSGNTIYF. DNA of the CDR3: TGTGCCAGCAGCTCAGGGGGCAGGTCCTCTGGAAACACCATATATTTT.

The table lists this clone with a count of one. The chain combines TRBV2 with TRBJ2-3, with TRBD1 matching over 9 bases. The V segment lost 7 bases and the J segment 0 bases; nucleotides outside the gene matches: 8. CDR3 length: 16 residues. Germline V lookup: CDR1 SNHLY, CDR2 FYNNEI. The DNA for the CDR3 is TGTGCCAGCAACCCGGACAGGGGCCCGAGCACAGATACGCAGTATTTT. Translated: CASNPDRGPSTDTQYF.

This chain uses TRBV30 with TRBJ2-1; D unclear. The V end was cut by 2 bases, the J end by 4 bases, with 18 bases between. The CDR3 totals 16 residues. Germline lookup yields CDR1 GTSNPN and CDR2 SVGIG (reference sequence). Here the CDR3 DNA reads TGTGCCTGGAGTTTTGGTCCCGGGCCTTTGTACAATGAGCAGTTCTTC. Amino acids: CAWSFGPGPLYNEQFF.

The V gene is TRBV6-2 or TRBV6-3, the J gene TRBJ1-5; D is possibly TRBD1 (5 bases). The CDR3 loop spans 13 amino acids. CDR1 is MNHEY, CDR2 SVGEGT, per germline. Trimming took 4 bases from V and 7 from J, leaving 11 bases between them. The CDR3 loop is CASSSGKRQPQHF. Written as DNA, the CDR3 is TGTGCCAGCAGTTCAGGGAAGCGGCAGCCCCAGCATTTT.

The chain links TRBV3-1 (or the pseudogene TRBV3-2) to TRBJ2-4; D not certain. CDR3 size: 15 residues. Germline V lookup: CDR1 LGHDT, CDR2 YNNKEL (reference sequence). V was trimmed by 4 bases and J by 0 bases, leaving 10 bases between them. The CDR3 DNA follows: TGTGCCAGCAGCCGCCCGTGGGAAGCCAAAAACATTCAGTACTTC. Its translation is CASSRPWEAKNIQYF.

This chain links TRBV2 with TRBJ1-6; tentative D call: TRBD1 (5 bases). Per the germline V gene, CDR1 is SNHLY and CDR2 is FYNNEI. The CDR3 has 17 residues. Trimming cost V 8 bases and J 0 bases, with 17 bases left between them. The CDR3 nucleotides read TGTGCCAGCGTCAGGGAAAGTTTTAGCTCCTATAATTCACCCCTCCACTTT. This gives the protein CASVRESFSSYNSPLHF.

The chain recombines TRBV7-9 with TRBJ1-1; D uncertain. V was pared by 6 bases and J by 5 bases, with 22 bases between. The CDR3 has 16 amino acids. Germline V lookup: CDR1 SEHNR, CDR2 FQNEAQ (reference sequence). This CDR3 is CASSPPPRIGVTEAFF. The DNA for the CDR3 is TGTGCCAGCAGTCCACCCCCCAGGATTGGGGTGACTGAAGCTTTCTTT.

V is TRBV2 and J is TRBJ1-2, with D hard to call. The V gene's germline CDR1 is SNHLY and CDR2 FYNNEI. The V and J ends lost 4 bases and 4 bases respectively, with 13 bases between them. CDR3 length: 14 amino acids. Here the CDR3 reads CASSAFSDAYGYTF. Written as DNA, the CDR3 is TGTGCCAGCAGTGCGTTTTCAGATGCCTATGGCTACACCTTC.

The chain joins TRBV4-3 to TRBJ1-4; perhaps TRBD1 as D (5 bases). V was shortened by 4 bases and J by 7 bases, with 10 bases between the two germline ends. Germline values: CDR1 LGHNA, CDR2 YSLEER. The CDR3 is 13 residues long. CDR3 sequence reads: CASSRQGGEKLFF. CDR3 in DNA: TGCGCCAGCAGCCGGCAGGGAGGTGAAAAACTGTTTTTT.

This sequence joins TRBV5-1 and TRBJ2-1; the match to TRBD1 covers 9 bases. CDR1 SGHRS and CDR2 YFSETQ come from the germline V gene. V trimming: 8 bases; J trimming: 3 bases; junction bases outside the gene matches: 6. CDR3 size: 14 residues. CDR3 sequence (DNA): TGCGCCAGTTCGGGACAGGGAGTCTACAATGAGCAGTTCTTC. It codes for CASSGQGVYNEQFF.

This clone showed up just once. The chain uses TRBV5-1 and TRBJ2-3, with 7 bases matching TRBD1. From germline, CDR1 is SGHRS and CDR2 YFSETQ. Trimming removed 0 bases from V and 4 bases from J; junction bases left unmatched: 8. This CDR3 comprises 16 residues. This chain's CDR3 is CASSLVFRQGADTQYF. CDR3 nucleotide sequence: TGCGCCAGCAGCTTGGTGTTTCGACAGGGTGCAGATACGCAGTATTTT.

The chain employs TRBV5-1 and TRBJ2-1; 10 bases match TRBD1. The length of the CDR3 is 18 residues. Germline-derived CDR1 and CDR2 are SGHRS and YFSETQ. J was trimmed by 6 bases and V by 3 bases; bases with no gene match: 15. The CDR3 DNA reads TGCGCCAGCAGCTCGGTTCCAGCCGGGACAGGGGAGGGCAATGAGCAGTTCTTC. Translating it yields CASSSVPAGTGEGNEQFF.

This sequence joins TRBV6-4 and TRBJ1-1, with a possible D match to TRBD1 (5 bases). This CDR3 region has 17 residues. Germline-derived CDR1 and CDR2 are MRHNA and SNTAGT. V shed 2 bases and J shed 2 bases, with 18 bases lying between them. The CDR3 coding sequence is TGTGCCAGCAGTGACCCCCCGGGGGGGGAAGGTAACACTGAAGCTTTCTTT. Protein sequence: CASSDPPGGEGNTEAFF.

The chain uses TRBV6-5 and TRBJ1-2, with D unclear. The CDR3 is made up of 13 amino acids. The V gene lost 7 bases and the J gene lost 4 bases, with 13 bases spanning the gap. Germline V CDR1 and CDR2: MNHEY, SVGAGI. The CDR3 loop is CASTLGHGYGYTF. In nucleotides, the CDR3 is TGTGCCAGCACTCTCGGGCACGGCTATGGCTACACCTTC.

The chain is built from TRBV10-2 and TRBJ2-7; 9 bases line up with TRBD1. CDR3 length equals 16 residues. The ends lost 3 bases at V and 6 bases at J; junction bases unmatched: 12. Germline CDR1 reads WSHSY; CDR2 reads SAAADI. CDR3 residues: CASSDGTGGFLGEQYF. CDR3 sequence (DNA): TGCGCCAGCAGTGATGGTACAGGGGGCTTCTTGGGCGAGCAGTACTTC.

V gene TRBV20-1 combines with J gene TRBJ2-3; D may be TRBD2 (5 bases). Trimming left V 5 bases short and J 3 bases short, with 6 bases between. This CDR3 has 11 residues. CDR1 is DFQATT and CDR2 is SNEGSKA in the germline V gene (reference sequence). CDR3 DNA: TGCAGTGCTCCGGGGACAGATACGCAGTATTTT. It is translated as CSAPGTDTQYF.

This chain links TRBV2 with TRBJ1-1, with D uncertain. V lost 4 bases, J lost 4 bases, and 19 bases lay in between. In germline, CDR1 is SNHLY, CDR2 FYNNEI. The CDR3 extends over 16 amino acids. In DNA form, the CDR3 reads TGTGCCAGCAGTGCGCGATCCCAAACCGGGAGCACTGAAGCTTTCTTT. Amino acid sequence: CASSARSQTGSTEAFF. Looking up the rest from reference TRBV2 and TRBJ1-1 gives the full variable domain: EPEVTQTPSHQVTQMGQEVILRCVPISNHLYFYWYRQILGQKVEFLVSFYNNEISEKSEIFDDQFSVERPDGSNFTLKIRSTKLEDSAMYFCASSARSQTGSTEAFFGQGTRLTVV.

The chain uses TRBV7-6 and TRBJ1-4; D ambiguous. The CDR3 spans 15 residues. Germline V CDR1 and CDR2: SGHVS, FNYEAQ. V lost 1 base to trimming and J lost 6 bases, with 12 bases between them. The CDR3 nucleotides are TGTGCCAGCAGCTTAGAAGGCGGGAGGGATGAAAAACTGTTTTTT. Amino acid sequence: CASSLEGGRDEKLFF.

This chain uses TRBV11-2 with TRBJ2-3; TRBD2 aligns across 8 bases. With 3 bases clipped from V and 0 bases from J, the junction kept 5 bases outside the gene matches. The length of the CDR3 is 16 residues. Germline CDR1 reads SGHAT; CDR2 reads FQNNGV. CDR3 loop: CASSLRGLASTDTQYF. DNA of the CDR3: TGTGCCAGCAGCTTGCGCGGACTAGCTAGCACAGATACGCAGTATTTT.